This entry lists 18 T cell receptor beta chains sequenced from one sample in a study of T cell changes during pregnancy in multiple sclerosis. Libraries were prepared by immunoSEQ multiplex PCR; TCRdb keeps only in-frame clonotypes and omits some of them. The sample holds about 100,000 clones, 90% to 95% seen once. The specimen was peripheral blood, collected in the second trimester of pregnancy. These receptors all come from a female donor with multiple sclerosis, enrolled in a pregnancy study.

This chain links TRBV5-4 with TRBJ2-3; 7 positions match TRBD2. In germline, CDR1 is SGHNT, CDR2 YYREEE (reference sequence). The V segment lost 0 bases and the J segment 3 bases; nucleotides outside the gene matches: 7. The CDR3 has 16 residues. CDR3 sequence reads: CASSLGPSGLTDTQYF. For the CDR3, the DNA is TGTGCCAGCAGCTTGGGCCCTAGCGGCCTAACAGATACGCAGTATTTT.

The chain uses TRBV9 and TRBJ1-3, with D perhaps TRBD1 (5 bases). Germline-derived CDR1 and CDR2 are SGDLS and YYNGEE. Trimming removed 3 bases at V and 4 bases at J, with 8 bases between. CDR3 length: 13 residues. The chain's CDR3 is CASSGKGGNTIYF. DNA of the CDR3: TGTGCCAGCAGCGGAAAGGGGGGAAACACCATATATTTT.

The chain has TRBV28 and TRBJ2-7, with D perhaps TRBD1 (5 bases). This CDR3 region has 14 residues. The germline V and J ends were trimmed by 7 bases and 6 bases, with 19 bases remaining between them. In germline, CDR1 is MDHEN, CDR2 SYDVKM. The CDR3 sequence: CASNLGVASTEQYF. The CDR3 DNA sequence: TGTGCCAGCAACCTAGGGGTAGCATCAACCGAGCAGTACTTC.

The chain uses TRBV10-3 and TRBJ1-1; 7 bases are a match to TRBD1. Per germline, CDR1 ENHRY and CDR2 SYGVKD. The CDR3 is 14 residues long. J lost 4 bases, V lost 3 bases, and 5 bases had no gene match. This CDR3 is CAISDKGATTEAFF. As DNA, the CDR3 is TGTGCCATCAGTGATAAGGGGGCCACCACTGAAGCTTTCTTT.

The rearrangement joins TRBV4-1 to TRBJ1-2, with 7 bases that match TRBD1. The CDR3 sequence is 15 residues long. Trimming removed 1 base from V and 2 bases from J; junction bases left unmatched: 4. Germline lookup yields CDR1 MGHRA and CDR2 YSYEKL. The CDR3 sequence is CASSQVTGRNYGYTF. The CDR3 DNA is TGCGCCAGCAGCCAAGTGACAGGGCGGAACTATGGCTACACCTTC.

This chain uses TRBV27 with TRBJ1-5; D call uncertain. The CDR3 totals 14 residues. The V gene's germline CDR1 is MNHEY and CDR2 SMNVEV (reference sequence). The V and J ends lost 0 bases and 0 bases respectively, with 3 bases between them. The CDR3 coding sequence is TGTGCCAGCAGTTTATCTTATAGCAATCAGCCCCAGCATTTT. Protein sequence: CASSLSYSNQPQHF.

J is TRBJ2-5 and V is TRBV20-1; D is unresolved. The V gene's germline CDR1 is DFQATT and CDR2 SNEGSKA (reference sequence). The CDR3 length is 11 residues. The germline V and J ends were trimmed by 4 bases and 2 bases, with 5 bases remaining between them. CDR3 loop: CSAMAQETQYF. CDR3 coding DNA: TGCAGTGCTATGGCTCAAGAGACCCAGTACTTC.

The rearrangement uses TRBV4-1 and TRBJ1-1, with D hard to call. Germline-derived CDR1 and CDR2 are MGHRA and YSYEKL. V dropped 4 bases and J dropped 1 base, with 13 bases sitting between them. The length of the CDR3 is 15 residues. The CDR3 nucleotides are TGCGCCAGCAGCCTTACGGCCGGGTGGAACACTGAAGCTTTCTTT. It is translated as CASSLTAGWNTEAFF.

The rearrangement links TRBV7-6 to TRBJ1-1; 8 nucleotides align to TRBD1. V was pared by 5 bases and J by 4 bases, with 6 bases of the junction left unmatched. From germline, CDR1 is SGHVS and CDR2 FNYEAQ. The CDR3 contains 14 residues. The CDR3 sequence is CASSLSGGITEAFF. CDR3 DNA sequence: TGTGCCAGCAGCCTATCAGGGGGCATCACTGAAGCTTTCTTT.

The gene calls are TRBV11-1 and TRBJ2-5; maybe TRBD2 (6 bases). From germline, CDR1 is SGHAT and CDR2 FQDESV (reference sequence). Trimming stripped 3 bases from V and 3 bases from J, with 17 bases between. The CDR3 is made up of 16 amino acids. The CDR3 bases are TGTGCCAGCAGCTTTTCGGTAGGGCGCGGGGAAGAGACCCAGTACTTC. This codes for CASSFSVGRGEETQYF.

The chain carries TRBV21-1 and TRBJ2-1; the table's D call, TRBD1, has no DNA check behind it. TRBV21-1 has pseudogene status. The CDR3 covers 16 residues. This chain's CDR3 is CASSRHTADSYNEQFF. The CDR3 nucleotides read TGTGCCAGCAGCAGGCATACAGCAGACTCCTACAATGAGCAGTTCTTC.

V is TRBV7-3 and J is TRBJ1-1; D possibly corresponds to TRBD1 (5 bases). The CDR3 is made up of 13 amino acids. Trimming took off 3 bases at V and 7 bases at J, with 12 bases between the two ends. Per the germline V gene, CDR1 is SGHTA and CDR2 is FQGTGA. The CDR3 coding sequence is TGTGCCAGCAGCTTTTTGGGGAGGGGTGAAGCTTTCTTT. Translation gives CASSFLGRGEAFF. Filled out from reference TRBV7-3 and TRBJ1-1, the complete variable domain reads GAGVSQTPSNKVTEKGKYVELRCDPISGHTALYWYRQSLGQGPEFLIYFQGTGAADDSGLPNDRFFAVRPEGSVSTLKIQRTERGDSAVYLCASSFLGRGEAFFGQGTRLTVV.

The V and J genes are TRBV2 and TRBJ1-2, with 7 bases matching TRBD1. Trimming removed 2 bases from V and 10 bases from J; junction bases left unmatched: 10. CDR1 is SNHLY and CDR2 is FYNNEI in the germline V gene. The CDR3 consists of 14 residues. DNA of the CDR3: TGTGCCAGCAGTGAACACGGGACAGCATTGGTCTACACCTTC. It yields the protein CASSEHGTALVYTF.

The chain has TRBV6-6 and TRBJ2-7; 11 bases are a match to TRBD2. Germline values: CDR1 MNHNY, CDR2 SVGAGI (reference sequence). With 6 bases clipped from V and 0 bases from J, the junction kept 4 bases outside the gene matches. The CDR3 consists of 15 residues. The CDR3 bases are TGTGCCAGCAGCTTAGCGGGAGGGAGCTCCTACGAGCAGTACTTC. Translated, it gives CASSLAGGSSYEQYF.

This clone was seen only once. The rearrangement uses TRBV6-5 and TRBJ2-7; 7 bases map to TRBD2. From germline, CDR1 is MNHEY and CDR2 SVGAGI. The V and J ends lost 8 bases and 2 bases, in that order; junction bases with no gene match: 12. The length of the CDR3 is 15 residues. The CDR3 DNA reads TGTGCCAGCTGGGGGGGAACTGCAGGGACCTACGAGCAGTACTTC. Its protein is CASWGGTAGTYEQYF.

V and J are TRBV5-1 and TRBJ2-1; D unresolved. Germline CDR1 SGHRS, CDR2 YFSETQ. Trimming took 0 bases from V and 6 from J, leaving 7 bases between them. The CDR3 has 13 residues. This CDR3 is CASSLAASNEQFF. CDR3 DNA sequence: TGCGCCAGCAGCTTGGCCGCTAGCAATGAGCAGTTCTTC.

For this clone: The same CDR3 can be traced to other DNA sequences in this sample. The chain couples TRBV27 to TRBJ1-1, with a weak D call TRBD1 (5 bases). Trimming removed 4 bases at V and 1 base at J, with 7 bases between. This CDR3 has 13 amino acids. Germline V gene sequence: CDR1 MNHEY, CDR2 SMNVEV (reference sequence). CDR3 sequence (DNA): TGTGCCAGCAGTTACAGGAGGAACACTGAAGCTTTCTTT. This sequence encodes CASSYRRNTEAFF.

The genes are TRBV5-1 and TRBJ2-6; D is uncertain. This CDR3 has 15 residues. The V end lost 4 bases, the J end lost 1 base, and 9 bases lay between the germline ends. CDR1 is SGHRS, CDR2 YFSETQ, per germline. DNA for the CDR3: TGCGCCAGCAGCCCAAGAGCGTCTGGGGCCAACGTCCTGACTTTC. Translation: CASSPRASGANVLTF.